Described below is a single T cell receptor beta chain sequence and its context. Its antigen is currently unknown. These data originate in a study of cytomegalovirus exposure and HLA in healthy donors. The study, taken as a whole, reports: Reports showed the classifier diagnosing cytomegalovirus status with high specificity and sensitivity. A subsequent analysis found that TCR clusters from the first cohort also tended to co-occur in the 130 or so validation repertoires, with around 94% of cluster scores above 0. Altogether, 164 TCR beta chains were recorded as cytomegalovirus-associated.

Only in-frame clones appear in the TCRdb table, and some are missing; sequencing was by immunoSEQ multiplex PCR. The table has 250,000 to 350,000 clones, 75% to 90% seen once. Germline V gene data show CDR1 as SGHVS and CDR2 as FQNEAQ. This CDR3 spans 15 amino acids. The germline V and J ends were trimmed by 5 bases and 1 base, with 13 bases remaining between them. The clonotype comes from a woman aged 25 to 39 in good health and CMV-seropositive. The gene calls are TRBV7-8 and TRBJ2-3; D perhaps matches TRBD1 (6 bases). The sequenced material came from PBMCs. CDR3 sequence (DNA): TGTGCCAGCAGCCTCAACAGGGTTCGCACAGATACGCAGTATTTT. Translation gives CASSLNRVRTDTQYF.